The 29 T cell receptor beta chains below come from one sample, sequenced in a study of metastatic and nonmetastatic thyroid tumors. The entire patient cohort was treatment-naive prior to thyroid surgery. With MiXCR, TCRdb called clones anew from the PCR reads. The sample records about 5,000 clones, around a third being singletons. Input material: tumor tissue. The source is a male donor with papillary thyroid cancer or a benign thyroid nodule (not recorded which). Some clones in this sample may be carry-over from other donors' samples.

The rearrangement joins TRBV9 to TRBJ2-1; possible D gene TRBD1, 6 bases. This CDR3 is 15 amino acids long. Germline-derived CDR1 and CDR2 are SGDLS and YYNGEE. Trimming removed 3 bases at V and 0 bases at J, with 10 bases between. The CDR3 nucleotides are TGTGCCAGCAGCGCTCAGGGGAACTCCTACAATGAGCAGTTCTTC. Translating gives CASSAQGNSYNEQFF.

Sample share makes this clone large (0.1 to 1%). V usage is TRBV20-1 and J usage is TRBJ1-3; D uncertain. The CDR3 sequence is 14 residues long. CDR1 and CDR2 (germline): DFQATT, SNEGSKA (reference sequence). V was shortened by 6 bases and J by 8 bases, with 20 bases between the two germline ends. The CDR3 DNA reads as TGCAGTGCCAGTGACCCGCTTTTAGCGGACACCATATATTTT. Encoded protein: CSASDPLLADTIYF.

This clone showed up just a few times. V gene TRBV28 combines with J gene TRBJ2-1, with 8 nucleotides matching TRBD2. Germline V CDR1 and CDR2: MDHEN, SYDVKM. This CDR3 is built from 15 residues. The junction had 5 bases not matched to a gene; V was cut back by 4 bases and J by 3 bases. CDR3 sequence: CASSSVAGRYNEQFF. DNA of the CDR3: TGTGCCAGCAGTTCGGTAGCGGGGCGCTACAATGAGCAGTTCTTC.

This clone was seen just once. The chain couples TRBV20-1 to TRBJ1-2; the match to TRBD1 covers 8 bases. CDR1 and CDR2 from the germline V gene are DFQATT and SNEGSKA (reference sequence). Trimming cost V 6 bases and J 8 bases; bases outside gene matches: 11. This CDR3 is 13 amino acids long. This CDR3 is CSADKAGGVGYTF. DNA of the CDR3: TGCAGTGCCGATAAAGCAGGGGGCGTGGGCTACACCTTC.

This clone ranks as large. The rearrangement uses TRBV7-2 and TRBJ2-7, with D possibly TRBD2 on 5 matching bases. CDR3 length equals 15 residues. The V gene lost 0 bases and the J gene lost 3 bases, with 12 bases spanning the gap. CDR1 is SGHTA and CDR2 is FQGNSA in the germline V gene. CDR3 sequence: CASSLAGPDFYEQYF. The CDR3 bases are TGTGCCAGCAGCTTAGCAGGTCCGGACTTCTACGAGCAGTACTTC.

This clone has a handful of counts. The chain links TRBV5-1 to TRBJ1-1, with D possibly matching TRBD1 (5 bases). The CDR3 runs to 14 residues. The V and J ends lost 4 bases and 3 bases respectively, with 13 bases between them. Looked up from germline, CDR1 is SGHRS and CDR2 is YFSETQ. DNA for the CDR3: TGCGCCAGCAGCGAGACAGACTCATACACTGAAGCTTTCTTT. Amino acid sequence: CASSETDSYTEAFF. Full variable domain (remainder filled in from reference TRBV5-1 and TRBJ1-1): KAGVTQTPRYLIKTRGQQVTLSCSPISGHRSVSWYQQTPGQGLQFLFEYFSETQRNKGNFPGRFSGRQFSNSRSEMNVSTLELGDSALYLCASSETDSYTEAFFGQGTRLTVV.

This clone has only a few counts. The chain has TRBV5-1 and TRBJ2-1; D possibly corresponds to TRBD1 (6 bases). The CDR3 has 15 amino acids. Germline V gene lookup returns CDR1 SGHRS and CDR2 YFSETQ. V lost 1 base, J lost 3 bases, and 11 bases lay in between. The CDR3 sequence is CASSLSQGYYNEQFF. The CDR3 DNA reads as TGCGCCAGCAGCTTGAGTCAGGGGTACTACAATGAGCAGTTCTTC.

The chain couples TRBV4-2 to TRBJ2-1; D remains unclear. CDR1 is LGHNA, CDR2 YNFKEQ, per germline. The V end was cut by 0 bases, the J end by 9 bases, with 21 bases between. The CDR3 totals 17 residues. The CDR3 sequence is CASSQDELGSPIGEQFF. The CDR3 DNA reads TGTGCCAGCAGCCAAGACGAGTTGGGGTCCCCTATTGGTGAGCAGTTCTTC.

CDR3 in DNA: TGTGCCATCAGCGGACAGGGAAACACCATATATTTT. The encoded protein is CAISGQGNTIYF. This rearrangement joins TRBV10-3 to TRBJ1-3; TRBD1 is a possible D gene (6 bases). This CDR3 is built from 12 residues. Germline V lookup: CDR1 ENHRY, CDR2 SYGVKD. V gave up 6 bases and J gave up 4 bases, with 7 bases separating them.

This clone was seen a few times. Here the CDR3 reads CASSLLGQNNSPLHF. For the CDR3, the DNA is TGTGCCAGCAGTTTATTAGGACAGAATAATTCACCCCTCCACTTT. The chain is built from TRBV27 and TRBJ1-6; D might be TRBD1 (6 bases). There are 15 residues in the CDR3. The germline gives CDR1 MNHEY, CDR2 SMNVEV (reference sequence). The germline V and J ends were trimmed by 1 base and 5 bases, with 9 bases remaining between them.

This clone has only a few counts. J is TRBJ2-7 and V is TRBV6-5; D unclear. The CDR3 runs 16 residues. The germline V and J ends were trimmed by 5 bases and 1 base, with 18 bases remaining between them. Germline V gene data show CDR1 as MNHEY and CDR2 as SVGAGI. CDR3 loop: CASSPPLVACSYEQYF. In DNA, the CDR3 is TGTGCCAGCAGTCCCCCGTTGGTGGCTTGTTCCTACGAGCAGTACTTC.

This clone was detected only a few times. The gene calls are TRBV6-2 or TRBV6-3 and TRBJ2-7; D gene unclear. V lost 5 bases and J 3 bases, leaving 17 bases between the germline ends. The CDR3 has 15 residues. The germline V gene encodes CDR1 MNHEY and CDR2 SVGEGT. The DNA for the CDR3 is TGTGCCAGCAGTGACCCTTTTAACAGTTACTACGAGCAGTACTTC. As protein: CASSDPFNSYYEQYF.

The chain is built from TRBV9 and TRBJ2-1; possible D gene TRBD2, 6 bases. V lost 0 bases to trimming and J lost 8 bases, with 15 bases between them. The CDR3 covers 15 residues. The germline gives CDR1 SGDLS, CDR2 YYNGEE. CDR3 in DNA: TGTGCCAGCAGCGTAGTTGGGGGGTCGTTGTATGAGCAGTTCTTC. It translates to CASSVVGGSLYEQFF.

This clone was detected a few times. The rearrangement joins TRBV27 to TRBJ2-7, with D possibly called TRBD1 or TRBD2 (5 bases each). Germline CDR1 MNHEY, CDR2 SMNVEV (reference sequence). The CDR3 has 12 residues. Trimming removed 6 bases at V and 9 bases at J, with 15 bases between. This CDR3 reads CASRGTGLRQYF. CDR3 sequence (DNA): TGTGCCAGCAGGGGGACCGGTCTCCGGCAGTACTTC.

The chain is built from TRBV6-2 or TRBV6-3 and TRBJ2-1; 9 positions match TRBD2. Germline values: CDR1 MNHEY, CDR2 SVGEGT. CDR3 size: 15 residues. The V segment lost 1 base and the J segment 6 bases; nucleotides outside the gene matches: 4. The CDR3 loop is CASSYLREGLNEQFF. CDR3 nucleotides: TGTGCCAGCAGTTACTTGCGGGAGGGCCTCAATGAGCAGTTCTTC.

By its share, this clone is medium-sized (0.01 to 0.1%). The chain joins TRBV9 to TRBJ1-3; D gene uncertain. CDR1 is SGDLS and CDR2 is YYNGEE in the germline V gene. V was shortened by 4 bases and J by 2 bases, with 10 bases between the two germline ends. The CDR3 extends over 14 amino acids. CDR3 DNA sequence: TGTGCCAGCAGCCCGTACGGTACTGGAAACACCATATATTTT. Protein product: CASSPYGTGNTIYF. Full variable domain (missing parts from reference TRBV9 and TRBJ1-3): DSGVTQTPKHLITATGQRVTLRCSPRSGDLSVYWYQQSLDQGLQFLIQYYNGEERAKGNILERFSAQQFPDLHSELNLSSLELGDSALYFCASSPYGTGNTIYFGEGSWLTVV.

The chain combines TRBV5-1 with TRBJ1-4; TRBD1 might be the D (6 bases). V was clipped by 4 bases and J by 0 bases, with 10 bases between them. The CDR3 is 15 residues long. Germline values: CDR1 SGHRS, CDR2 YFSETQ. The CDR3 here is CASSPRTATNEKLFF. The CDR3 nucleotides are TGCGCCAGCAGCCCCAGGACAGCAACTAATGAAAAACTGTTTTTT.

This clone appeared a few times. The chain couples TRBV28 to TRBJ2-2, with D perhaps matching TRBD2 (5 bases). In germline, CDR1 is MDHEN, CDR2 SYDVKM. The CDR3 length is 13 residues. V lost 9 bases and J lost 0, with 8 bases in between. The CDR3 DNA follows: TGTGCCAGTTGGCGGGCGAACACCGGGGAGCTGTTTTTT. Its translation: CASWRANTGELFF.

The J gene is TRBJ1-2, the V gene TRBV27; perhaps TRBD1 as D (6 bases). This CDR3 is 13 amino acids long. V gave up 2 bases and J gave up 7 bases, with 11 bases separating them. Germline V lookup: CDR1 MNHEY, CDR2 SMNVEV (reference sequence). The DNA for the CDR3 is TGTGCCAGCAGTTTAGCGGGGGGCGGTGGCTACACCTTC. This gives the protein CASSLAGGGGYTF.

The chain recombines TRBV28 with TRBJ1-2, with D tentatively TRBD1 (6 bases). CDR3 length: 13 residues. CDR1 MDHEN and CDR2 SYDVKM come from the germline V gene. Trimming removed 5 bases at V and 4 bases at J, with 11 bases between. The CDR3 sequence: CASSLRGGYGYTF. CDR3 sequence (DNA): TGTGCCAGCAGTCTCAGGGGTGGCTATGGCTACACCTTC.

The rearrangement links TRBV28 to TRBJ1-5, with 8 nucleotides matching TRBD1. CDR1 is MDHEN and CDR2 is SYDVKM in the germline V gene. V lost 11 bases and J lost 0; bases outside the gene matches: 6. CDR3 size: 14 residues. The CDR3 nucleotides read TGTGCCTCCACAGGGGGGTATAGCAATCAGCCCCAGCATTTT. Protein: CASTGGYSNQPQHF.

This chain joins TRBV18 and TRBJ1-1; D unclear. Between the trimmed V and J ends, which lost 4 bases and 4 bases, there was a span of 16 bases. The germline V gene has CDR1 KGHSH and CDR2 LQKENI. This CDR3 is 15 amino acids long. The CDR3 loop is CASSQSNGVGTEAFF. The DNA of the CDR3 is TGTGCCAGCTCACAATCTAATGGGGTTGGCACTGAAGCTTTCTTT.

The V gene is TRBV3-1, the J gene TRBJ1-4; 7 bases fit TRBD1. The CDR3 has 15 amino acids. Germline CDR1 LGHDT, CDR2 YNNKEL (reference sequence). V dropped 1 base and J dropped 4; count of bases not matched to a gene: 3. The CDR3 is CASSQAGQHNEKLFF. The CDR3 DNA follows: TGTGCCAGCAGCCAAGCGGGACAGCATAATGAAAAACTGTTTTTT.

J is TRBJ1-1 and V is TRBV5-6; TRBD1 matches 9 bases. The CDR3 is 13 amino acids. Trimming took 4 bases from V and 10 from J; bases not matched to a gene: 8. Germline V gives CDR1 SGHDT, CDR2 YYEEEE. The CDR3 DNA is TGTGCCAGCAGCGGAACAGGGGGCCAGTTAGCTTTCTTT. Protein: CASSGTGGQLAFF.

J is TRBJ2-1 and V is TRBV14; D remains ambiguous. From germline, CDR1 is SGHDN and CDR2 FVKESK. The CDR3 totals 17 residues. Trimming took off 0 bases at V and 12 bases at J, with 24 bases between the two ends. CDR3 residues: CASSQDLDYNEYRAQFF. CDR3 coding DNA: TGTGCCAGCAGCCAAGATTTGGATTACAATGAGTATCGTGCGCAGTTCTTC. The variable domain in full, completed from reference TRBV14 and TRBJ2-1, reads EAGVTQFPSHSVIEKGQTVTLRCDPISGHDNLYWYRRVMGKEIKFLLHFVKESKQDESGMPNNRFLAERTGGTYSTLKVQPAELEDSGVYFCASSQDLDYNEYRAQFFGPGTRLTVL.

This chain joins TRBV5-1 and TRBJ2-2; D is uncertain. Per the germline V gene, CDR1 is SGHRS and CDR2 is YFSETQ. This CDR3 comprises 16 residues. V lost 0 bases to trimming and J lost 5 bases, with 14 bases between them. Here the CDR3 DNA reads TGCGCCAGCAGCTTGGTAGGGCTTGAGAGGACCGGGGAGCTGTTTTTT. It yields the protein CASSLVGLERTGELFF.

V gene TRBV3-1 combines with J gene TRBJ2-7; the D gene is possibly TRBD2 (6 bases). The CDR3 is 15 residues long. Germline V gene lookup returns CDR1 LGHDT and CDR2 YNNKEL (reference sequence). Trimming cost V 0 bases and J 5 bases, with 14 bases left between them. The CDR3 loop is CASSQEPTSLHEQYF. In DNA form, the CDR3 reads TGTGCCAGCAGCCAAGAGCCAACTAGCCTCCACGAGCAGTACTTC.

This clone has only a few counts. The J gene is TRBJ1-2, the V gene TRBV28; D remains unclear. Germline-derived CDR1 and CDR2 are MDHEN and SYDVKM. This CDR3 region has 12 residues. V lost 5 bases, J lost 0 bases, and 4 bases lay in between. CDR3 loop: CASSPTNYGYTF. DNA for the CDR3: TGTGCCAGCAGTCCAACTAACTATGGCTACACCTTC.

A note on this clone: Other DNA sequences of this sample code for an identical CDR3. V usage is TRBV12-3 or TRBV12-4 and J usage is TRBJ2-7; no definite D call. The CDR3 consists of 13 residues. V lost 3 bases and J lost 1, with 7 bases in between. CDR3 loop: CASSLLESYEQYF. CDR3 DNA sequence: TGTGCCAGCAGTTTGCTTGAATCCTACGAGCAGTACTTC.